Below, 23 T cell receptor beta chains from the same sample are listed, as sequenced in a study of T-cell reconstitution after alpha-beta-depleted transplantation in children. For TCRbeta, the library was prepared with unique molecular identifiers. TCRdb redid the calling of the PCR reads with MiXCR, one entry per CDR3 protein. The data show 450,000 to 550,000 distinct CDR3 sequences, with over 10% seen just once and 13% to 15% held by the top ten. The specimen comprised PBMCs, mostly from graft donor cells, sampled 180 days after TCRalphabeta/CD19-depleted stem cell transplant. The receptors were sampled from a female patient between 2 and 15 years old who had a stem cell transplant for aplastic anemia, so the T cells may come from the graft donor.

This clonotype was observed a few times. The chain employs TRBV18 and TRBJ2-4; unclear D gene. The CDR3 runs to 13 residues. Per the germline V gene, CDR1 is KGHSH and CDR2 is LQKENI. Trimming removed 6 bases at V and 5 bases at J, with 11 bases between. The CDR3 DNA follows: TGTGCCAGCTCCCAATATAACCAAAACATTCAGTACTTC. It is translated as CASSQYNQNIQYF.

In this sample, this clonotype turned up a few times. The chain couples TRBV2 to TRBJ2-2; possibly TRBD2 for D (5 bases). The CDR3 extends over 16 amino acids. Per germline, CDR1 SNHLY and CDR2 FYNNEI. Trimming stripped 6 bases from V and 0 bases from J, with 14 bases between. The CDR3 here is CASRTRTPANTGELFF. CDR3 sequence (DNA): TGTGCCAGCAGAACCCGGACTCCAGCGAACACCGGGGAGCTGTTTTTT. Full variable domain (missing parts from reference TRBV2 and TRBJ2-2): EPEVTQTPSHQVTQMGQEVILRCVPISNHLYFYWYRQILGQKVEFLVSFYNNEISEKSEIFDDQFSVERPDGSNFTLKIRSTKLEDSAMYFCASRTRTPANTGELFFGEGSRLTVL.

This clonotype was seen many times. As DNA, the CDR3 is TGCAGCGTGAGAGTTCAGATGAACACTGAAGCTTTCTTT. It encodes CSVRVQMNTEAFF. The chain uses TRBV29-1 and TRBJ1-1; no reliable D call. The ends were cut back, 6 bases at V and 0 bases at J, with 11 bases in the middle. This CDR3 has 13 residues. Germline CDR1 SQVTM, CDR2 ANQGSEA. Supplemented by reference TRBV29-1 and TRBJ1-1, the full variable domain reads SAVISQKPSRDICQRGTSLTIQCQVDSQVTMMFWYRQQPGQSLTLIATANQGSEATYESGFVIDKFPISRPNLTFSTLTVSNMSPEDSSIYLCSVRVQMNTEAFFGQGTRLTVV.

At least ten counts were recorded for this clonotype. The chain uses TRBV20-1 and TRBJ2-2; unclear D gene. V was trimmed by 6 bases and J by 1 base, leaving 12 bases between them. The germline CDR1 and CDR2 sequences are DFQATT and SNEGSKA (reference sequence). This CDR3 spans 14 amino acids. CDR3 bases: TGCAGTGCGGACGGCCACCAGAACACCGGGGAGCTGTTTTTT. Its translation: CSADGHQNTGELFF.

This clonotype has ten or more counts. The rearrangement links TRBV5-1 to TRBJ2-3; D perhaps matches TRBD1 (5 bases). The CDR3 totals 14 residues. With 0 bases removed from V and 0 bases from J, the gap between germline ends came to 5 bases. CDR1 and CDR2 from the germline V gene are SGHRS and YFSETQ. CDR3 DNA: TGCGCCAGCAGCTTGGAGGGGAGCACAGATACGCAGTATTTT. It codes for CASSLEGSTDTQYF.

This clonotype was detected only a few times. V is TRBV15 and J is TRBJ2-5; TRBD1 matches at 7 bases. Germline V gene data show CDR1 as LNHNV and CDR2 as YYDKDF (reference sequence). This CDR3 is 17 amino acids long. Trimming took 0 bases from V and 3 from J; bases not matched to a gene: 10. The CDR3 protein is CATSRDARGLLEETQYF. The CDR3 DNA sequence: TGTGCCACCAGCAGAGATGCAAGGGGGCTGTTGGAAGAGACCCAGTACTTC.

The chain uses TRBV7-9 and TRBJ1-1, with no clear D. The CDR3 loop spans 15 amino acids. V was shortened by 1 base and J by 4 bases, with 13 bases between the two germline ends. The germline gives CDR1 SEHNR, CDR2 FQNEAQ (reference sequence). CDR3 protein: CASSLGVTLGTEAFF. The CDR3 region has the DNA TGTGCCAGCAGCTTAGGGGTAACTCTGGGCACTGAAGCTTTCTTT.

The sample holds a few counts of this clonotype. This chain uses TRBV6-5 with TRBJ1-1; D unclear. The V gene's germline CDR1 is MNHEY and CDR2 SVGAGI. V dropped 2 bases and J dropped 1 base, with 8 bases sitting between them. This CDR3 region has 14 residues. The CDR3 reads CASSYPERNTEAFF. CDR3 nucleotides: TGTGCCAGCAGTTACCCCGAAAGGAACACTGAAGCTTTCTTT.

In this sample, this clonotype turned up a few times. V gene TRBV9 combines with J gene TRBJ1-2, with a tentative D call TRBD1 (6 bases). The CDR3 has 15 residues. V dropped 4 bases and J dropped 2 bases, with 15 bases sitting between them. Germline CDR1 is SGDLS and CDR2 is YYNGEE. CDR3 region: CASSTDGQLNYGYTF. The CDR3 DNA reads TGTGCCAGCAGCACCGATGGACAGCTAAACTATGGCTACACCTTC.

The chain is built from TRBV28 and TRBJ1-6, with 7 bases matching TRBD1. Germline V gene data show CDR1 as MDHEN and CDR2 as SYDVKM. CDR3 length equals 18 residues. J gave up 3 bases and V 5 bases, and 13 bases lay outside the gene matches. For the CDR3, the DNA is TGTGCCAGCAGTACCTTATTAACAGGGGTGGGCTATAATTCACCCCTCCACTTT. Translated: CASSTLLTGVGYNSPLHF.

The chain recombines TRBV9 with TRBJ2-2; the D gene is possibly TRBD2 (6 bases). Germline V gives CDR1 SGDLS, CDR2 YYNGEE. This CDR3 spans 22 amino acids. Trimming took 0 bases from V and 0 from J, leaving 27 bases between them. The CDR3 DNA is TGTGCCAGCAGCGTAGACCAGTGGGTAGACCAGTGGAGGGCCGCGAACACCGGGGAGCTGTTTTTT. Residues: CASSVDQWVDQWRAANTGELFF.

The V call is TRBV24-1, the J call TRBJ2-3, with D unresolved. V gave up 1 base and J gave up 0 bases, with 7 bases separating them. Germline values: CDR1 KGHDR, CDR2 SFDVKD. The CDR3 contains 15 residues. The CDR3 bases are TGTGCCACCAGTGATTTCCCAGCTAGCACAGATACGCAGTATTTT. Residues: CATSDFPASTDTQYF.

This clonotype was detected only a few times. This chain uses TRBV7-2 with TRBJ1-2; D call uncertain. CDR1 is SGHTA and CDR2 is FQGNSA in the germline V gene. The V and J ends lost 2 bases and 5 bases respectively, with 12 bases between them. This CDR3 comprises 14 residues. The CDR3 DNA is TGTGCCAGCAGCTTATGGGAGGTGATATATGGCTACACCTTC. Protein: CASSLWEVIYGYTF.

This clonotype was detected only a few times. The V and J genes are TRBV7-8 and TRBJ2-1; 8 bases agree with TRBD2. CDR1 SGHVS and CDR2 FQNEAQ come from the germline V gene. V shed 5 bases and J 8 bases; nucleotides not matched to a gene: 14. This CDR3 contains 16 residues. The CDR3 nucleotides are TGTGCCAGCAGCGCCCGCCCGGGACTAGTATTCCATGAGCAGTTCTTC. Protein sequence: CASSARPGLVFHEQFF.

The CDR3 protein is CSARPREGGYGYTF. In nucleotides, the CDR3 is TGCAGTGCTAGACCGAGGGAAGGAGGCTATGGCTACACCTTC. This chain joins TRBV20-1 and TRBJ1-2; D unresolved. Germline values: CDR1 DFQATT, CDR2 SNEGSKA (reference sequence). CDR3 size: 14 residues. Trimming stripped 2 bases from V and 4 bases from J, with 14 bases between.

This clonotype was detected ten times or more. This rearrangement joins TRBV6-2 or TRBV6-3 to TRBJ1-1, with D hard to call. Trimming stripped 0 bases from V and 1 base from J, with 6 bases between. CDR1 and CDR2 from the germline V gene are MNHEY and SVGEGT. The length of the CDR3 is 14 residues. The CDR3 loop is CASSYSRGNTEAFF. CDR3 coding DNA: TGTGCCAGCAGTTACTCGAGAGGGAACACTGAAGCTTTCTTT.

This clonotype was counted between two and nine times. The chain combines TRBV29-1 with TRBJ2-7; D might be TRBD2 (6 bases). V lost 4 bases and J lost 2, with 12 bases in between. The V gene's germline CDR1 is SQVTM and CDR2 ANQGSEA. This CDR3 contains 13 residues. The CDR3 spells CSVGEAGTYEQYF. As DNA, the CDR3 is TGCAGCGTTGGGGAGGCAGGGACCTACGAGCAGTACTTC.

This chain links TRBV5-6 with TRBJ2-3, with 16 bases that match TRBD2. Germline CDR1 is SGHDT and CDR2 is YYEEEE. The CDR3 length is 18 residues. V trimming: 4 bases; J trimming: 0 bases; junction bases outside the gene matches: 5. CDR3 protein: CASSLGLAGGPSTDTQYF. CDR3 in DNA: TGTGCCAGCAGCCTGGGACTAGCGGGAGGGCCTAGCACAGATACGCAGTATTTT.

The rearrangement joins TRBV20-1 to TRBJ2-1; perhaps TRBD2 as D (6 bases). Looked up from germline, CDR1 is DFQATT and CDR2 is SNEGSKA (reference sequence). The CDR3 contains 13 residues. The V and J ends lost 7 bases and 2 bases respectively, with 12 bases between them. The CDR3 region is CSEQRATYNEQFF. The CDR3, as DNA: TGCAGTGAGCAGCGGGCAACCTACAATGAGCAGTTCTTC.

This chain uses TRBV10-3 with TRBJ1-5; unclear D gene. Looked up from germline, CDR1 is ENHRY and CDR2 is SYGVKD. V was shortened by 2 bases and J by 7 bases, with 15 bases between the two germline ends. The CDR3 has 15 residues. The CDR3 nucleotides read TGTGCCATCAGTGAGAGTTCTCCTTCGGTACAGCCCCAGCATTTT. It encodes CAISESSPSVQPQHF.

The CDR3 DNA sequence: TGTGCCAGCAGCTGGCCCGGGACTACTTACAATGAGCAGTTCTTC. Encoded protein: CASSWPGTTYNEQFF. The chain links TRBV7-9 to TRBJ2-1, with 7 bases identical to TRBD2. The germline V gene has CDR1 SEHNR and CDR2 FQNEAQ (reference sequence). This CDR3 has 15 residues. V gave up 4 bases and J gave up 4 bases; unmatched junction bases: 7. The entire variable domain, with the rest obtained from reference TRBV7-9 and TRBJ2-1, is as follows: DTGVSQNPRHKITKRGQNVTFRCDPISEHNRLYWYRQTLGQGPEFLTYFQNEAQLEKSRLLSDRFSAERPKGSFSTLEIQRTEQGDSAMYLCASSWPGTTYNEQFFGPGTRLTVL.

A note on this clonotype: The junction and the germline gene differ at one end; a read error may be behind it. The rearrangement uses TRBV24-1 and TRBJ2-1; the D gene is possibly TRBD1 (6 bases). Per germline, CDR1 KGHDR and CDR2 SFDVKD. The CDR3 is 16 amino acids. CDR3 sequence: CATSDPGQLKHNDQFF. The CDR3 DNA reads as TGTGCCACCAGTGACCCGGGACAATTAAAACACAATGACCAGTTCTTC.

In its sample, this clonotype was seen a few times. The chain links TRBV7-9 to TRBJ2-4, with 10 bases lining up with TRBD1. This CDR3 region has 16 residues. Germline CDR1 reads SEHNR; CDR2 reads FQNEAQ (reference sequence). V dropped 5 bases and J dropped 2; count of bases not matched to a gene: 6. The CDR3, as DNA: TGTGCCAGCAGCCCGGGACAGGGGAAGCCCAAAAACATTCAGTACTTC. Translated, it gives CASSPGQGKPKNIQYF.